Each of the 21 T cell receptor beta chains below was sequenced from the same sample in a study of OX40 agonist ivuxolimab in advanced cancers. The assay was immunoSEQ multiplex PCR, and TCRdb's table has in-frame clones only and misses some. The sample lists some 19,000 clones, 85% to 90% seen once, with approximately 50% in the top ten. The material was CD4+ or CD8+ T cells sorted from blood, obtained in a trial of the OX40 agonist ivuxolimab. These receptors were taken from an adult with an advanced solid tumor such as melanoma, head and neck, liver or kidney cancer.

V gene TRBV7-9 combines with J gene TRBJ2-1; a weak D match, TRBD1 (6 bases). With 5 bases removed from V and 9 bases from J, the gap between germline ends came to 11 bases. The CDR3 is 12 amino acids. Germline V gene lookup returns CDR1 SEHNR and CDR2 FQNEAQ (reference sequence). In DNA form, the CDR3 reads TGTGCCAGCAGCCCAGGGGTTATTGAGCAGTTCTTC. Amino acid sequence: CASSPGVIEQFF.

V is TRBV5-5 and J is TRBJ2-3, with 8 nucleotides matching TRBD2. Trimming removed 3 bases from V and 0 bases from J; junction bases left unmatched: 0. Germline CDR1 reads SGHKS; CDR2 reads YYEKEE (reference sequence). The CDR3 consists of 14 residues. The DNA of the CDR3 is TGTGCCAGCAGCTCTAGCGGGAGCACAGATACGCAGTATTTT. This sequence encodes CASSSSGSTDTQYF.

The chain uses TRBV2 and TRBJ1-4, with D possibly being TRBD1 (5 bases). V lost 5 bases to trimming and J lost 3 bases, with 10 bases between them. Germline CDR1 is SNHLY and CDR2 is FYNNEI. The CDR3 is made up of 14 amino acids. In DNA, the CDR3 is TGTGCCAGCAGTCTCATGGGGGCTAATGAAAAACTGTTTTTT. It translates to CASSLMGANEKLFF.

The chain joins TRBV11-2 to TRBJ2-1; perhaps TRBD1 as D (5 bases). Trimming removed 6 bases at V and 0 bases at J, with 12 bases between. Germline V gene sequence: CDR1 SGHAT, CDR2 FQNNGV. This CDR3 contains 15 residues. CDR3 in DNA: TGTGCCAGCAGATGGGGCTCCAGCTCCTACAATGAGCAGTTCTTC. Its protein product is CASRWGSSSYNEQFF.

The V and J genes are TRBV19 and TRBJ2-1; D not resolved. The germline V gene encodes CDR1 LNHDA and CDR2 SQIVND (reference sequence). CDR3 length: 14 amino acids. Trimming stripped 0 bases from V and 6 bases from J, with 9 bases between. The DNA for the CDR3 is TGTGCCAGTAGTATAGATGGACCCTTCAATGAGCAGTTCTTC. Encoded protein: CASSIDGPFNEQFF.

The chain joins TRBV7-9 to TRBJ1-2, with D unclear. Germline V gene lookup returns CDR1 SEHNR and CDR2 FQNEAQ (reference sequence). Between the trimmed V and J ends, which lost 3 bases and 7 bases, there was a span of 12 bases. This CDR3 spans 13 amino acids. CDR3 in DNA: TGTGCCAGCAGCTTGGCTTTGGCAGGTGGCTACACCTTC. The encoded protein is CASSLALAGGYTF.

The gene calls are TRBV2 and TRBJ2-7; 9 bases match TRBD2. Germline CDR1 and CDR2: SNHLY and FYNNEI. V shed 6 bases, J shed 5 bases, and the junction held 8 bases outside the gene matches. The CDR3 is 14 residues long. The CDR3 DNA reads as TGTGCCAGCAGGAGACTAGCGGCTGAAAACGAGCAGTACTTC. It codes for CASRRLAAENEQYF.

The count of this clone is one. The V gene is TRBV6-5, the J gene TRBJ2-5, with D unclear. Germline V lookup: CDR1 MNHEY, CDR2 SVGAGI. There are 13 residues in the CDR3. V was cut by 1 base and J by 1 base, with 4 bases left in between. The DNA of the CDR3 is TGTGCCAGCAGTTACTTGGGCCAAGAGACCCAGTACTTC. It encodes CASSYLGQETQYF.

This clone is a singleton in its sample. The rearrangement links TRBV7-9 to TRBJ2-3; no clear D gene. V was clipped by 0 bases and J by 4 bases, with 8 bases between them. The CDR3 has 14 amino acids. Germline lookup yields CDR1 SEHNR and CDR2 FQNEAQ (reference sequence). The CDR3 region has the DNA TGTGCCAGCAGCTTAGCGCGTGAGGCAGATACGCAGTATTTT. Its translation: CASSLAREADTQYF.

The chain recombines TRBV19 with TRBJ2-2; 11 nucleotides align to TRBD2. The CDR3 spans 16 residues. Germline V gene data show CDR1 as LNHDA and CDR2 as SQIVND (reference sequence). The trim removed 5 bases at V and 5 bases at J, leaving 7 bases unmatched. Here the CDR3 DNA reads TGTGCCAGTAGTGCACTAGCGGGAGTAGGGACCGGGGAGCTGTTTTTT. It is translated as CASSALAGVGTGELFF.

DNA of the CDR3: TGCGCCAGCAGCCAAGATGAGAGCTCCTACAATGAGCAGTTCTTC. Encoded protein: CASSQDESSYNEQFF. The chain employs TRBV4-3 and TRBJ2-1, with D unclear. V shed 0 bases and J shed 0 bases, with 6 bases lying between them. There are 15 residues in the CDR3. Looked up from germline, CDR1 is LGHNA and CDR2 is YSLEER.

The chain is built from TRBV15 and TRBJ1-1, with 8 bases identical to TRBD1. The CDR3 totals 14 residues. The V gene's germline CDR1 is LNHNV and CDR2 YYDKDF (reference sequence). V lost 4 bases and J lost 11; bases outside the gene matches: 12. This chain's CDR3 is CATSIHLLTGGAFF. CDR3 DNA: TGTGCCACCAGCATCCACCTCCTTACAGGGGGGGCTTTCTTT.

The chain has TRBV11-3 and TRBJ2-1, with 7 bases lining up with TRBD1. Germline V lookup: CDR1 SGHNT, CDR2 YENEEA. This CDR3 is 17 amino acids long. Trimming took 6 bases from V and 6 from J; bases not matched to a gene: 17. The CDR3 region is CASRVGQATIGGNEQFF. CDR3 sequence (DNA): TGTGCCAGCAGGGTCGGACAGGCCACAATAGGGGGCAATGAGCAGTTCTTC.

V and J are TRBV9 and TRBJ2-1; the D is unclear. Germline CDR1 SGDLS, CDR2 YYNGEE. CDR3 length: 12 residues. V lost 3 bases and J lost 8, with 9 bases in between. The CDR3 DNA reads TGTGCCAGCAGCGCATTGACTGATGAGCAGTTCTTC. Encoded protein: CASSALTDEQFF.

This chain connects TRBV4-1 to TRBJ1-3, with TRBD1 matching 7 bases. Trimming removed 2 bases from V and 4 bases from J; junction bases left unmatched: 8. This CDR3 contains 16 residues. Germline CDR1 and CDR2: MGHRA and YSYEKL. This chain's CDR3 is CASSQMTGISGNTIYF. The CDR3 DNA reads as TGCGCCAGCAGCCAAATGACAGGGATCTCCGGAAACACCATATATTTT.

CDR3 bases: TGTGCCAGCAGCCCATGGCGGGGGTTAAACGAGCAGTACTTC. Translating gives CASSPWRGLNEQYF. The gene calls are TRBV6-5 and TRBJ2-7; the match to TRBD2 covers 7 bases. This CDR3 is built from 14 residues. V lost 6 bases to trimming and J lost 5 bases; unmatched junction nucleotides: 10. Germline CDR1 is MNHEY and CDR2 is SVGAGI.

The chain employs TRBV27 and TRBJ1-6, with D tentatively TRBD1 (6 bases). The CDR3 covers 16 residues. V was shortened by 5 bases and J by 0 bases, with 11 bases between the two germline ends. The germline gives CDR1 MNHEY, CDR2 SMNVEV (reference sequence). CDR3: CASSPTGSSYNSPLHF. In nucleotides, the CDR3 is TGTGCCAGCAGTCCTACAGGGAGCTCCTATAATTCACCCCTCCACTTT.

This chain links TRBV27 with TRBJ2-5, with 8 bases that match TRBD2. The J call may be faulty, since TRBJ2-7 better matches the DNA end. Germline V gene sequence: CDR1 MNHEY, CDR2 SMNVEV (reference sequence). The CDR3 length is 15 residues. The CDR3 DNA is TGTGCCAGCAGTTTGGGCGGGAGGTGGACCTACGAGCAGTACTTC. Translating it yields CASSLGGRWTYEQYF.

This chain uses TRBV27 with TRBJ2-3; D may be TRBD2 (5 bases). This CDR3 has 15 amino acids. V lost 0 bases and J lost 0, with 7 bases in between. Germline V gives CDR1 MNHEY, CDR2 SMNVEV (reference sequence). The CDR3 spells CASSLSSGSTDTQYF. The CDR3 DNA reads TGTGCCAGCAGTTTATCGAGCGGAAGCACAGATACGCAGTATTTT.

The CDR3 protein is CSVGGASGRDTGELFF. The CDR3 DNA reads TGCAGCGTGGGGGGCGCTAGCGGGAGGGATACCGGGGAGCTGTTTTTT. The genes are TRBV29-1 and TRBJ2-2; 12 nucleotides agree with TRBD2. The CDR3 totals 16 residues. V lost 6 bases, J lost 5 bases, and 10 bases stayed unmatched. Looked up from germline, CDR1 is SQVTM and CDR2 is ANQGSEA.

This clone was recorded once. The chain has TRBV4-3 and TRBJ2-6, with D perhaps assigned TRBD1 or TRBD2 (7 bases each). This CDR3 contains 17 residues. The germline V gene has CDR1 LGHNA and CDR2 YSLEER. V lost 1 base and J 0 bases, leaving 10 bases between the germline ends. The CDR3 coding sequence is TGCGCCAGCAGCCAAGCAGGGGGGGCCTCTGGGGCCAACGTCCTGACTTTC. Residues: CASSQAGGASGANVLTF.